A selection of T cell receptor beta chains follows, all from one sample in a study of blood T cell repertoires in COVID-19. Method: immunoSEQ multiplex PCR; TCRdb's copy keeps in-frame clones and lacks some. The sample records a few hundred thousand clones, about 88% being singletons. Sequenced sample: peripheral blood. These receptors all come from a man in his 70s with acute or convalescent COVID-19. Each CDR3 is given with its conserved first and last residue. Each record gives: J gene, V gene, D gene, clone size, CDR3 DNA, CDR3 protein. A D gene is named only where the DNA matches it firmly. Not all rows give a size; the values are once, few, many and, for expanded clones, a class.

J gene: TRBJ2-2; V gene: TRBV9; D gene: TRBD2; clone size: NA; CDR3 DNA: TGTGCCAGCAGCGTTAGCGGGACCACCGGGGAGCTGTTTTTT; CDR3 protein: CASSVSGTTGELFF
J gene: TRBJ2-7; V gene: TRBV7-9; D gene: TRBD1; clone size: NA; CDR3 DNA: TGTGCCAGCAGCTCAAGAACCGGGACAGGCTCCTACGAGCAGTACTTC; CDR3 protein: CASSSRTGTGSYEQYF
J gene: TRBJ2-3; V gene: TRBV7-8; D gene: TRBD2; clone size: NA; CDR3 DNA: TGTGCCAGCAGCCCGAGGGACTACTACTTGATAGATACGCAGTATTTT; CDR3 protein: CASSPRDYYLIDTQYF
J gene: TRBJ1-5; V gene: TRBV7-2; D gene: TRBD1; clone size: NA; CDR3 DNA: TGTGCCAGCAGCTCACCATCAGAGACAGGGGGCTGGGGCAATCAGCCCCAGCATTTT; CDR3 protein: CASSSPSETGGWGNQPQHF
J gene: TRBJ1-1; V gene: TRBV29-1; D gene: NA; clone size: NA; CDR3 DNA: TGCAGCGGCCAACAGGAAATACCTGAAGCTTTCTTT; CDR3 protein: CSGQQEIPEAFF
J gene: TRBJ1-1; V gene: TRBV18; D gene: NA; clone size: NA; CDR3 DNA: TGTGCCAGTAGGGCGGGGGCGCGGACTGAAGCTTTCTTT; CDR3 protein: CASRAGARTEAFF
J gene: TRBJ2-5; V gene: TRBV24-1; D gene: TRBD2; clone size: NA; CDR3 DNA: TGTGCCACCAGTGAACCTCGGGGGACTAGCGGGAGTTTTGGAGAGACCCAGTACTTC; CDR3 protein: CATSEPRGTSGSFGETQYF
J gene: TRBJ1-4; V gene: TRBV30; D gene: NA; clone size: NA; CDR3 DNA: TGTGCCTGGAATTCGTACGACAGATTAACCGGGGAAAAACTGTTTTTT; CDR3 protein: CAWNSYDRLTGEKLFF
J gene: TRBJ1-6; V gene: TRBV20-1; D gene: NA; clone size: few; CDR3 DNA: TGTTCCAGCTCCTATAATTCACCCCTCCACTTT; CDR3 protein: CSSSYNSPLHF
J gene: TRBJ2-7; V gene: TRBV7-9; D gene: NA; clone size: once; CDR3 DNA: TGTGCCAGCAAAGGGGATGGGCAGGGCAACTACGAGCAGTACTTC; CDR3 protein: CASKGDGQGNYEQYF
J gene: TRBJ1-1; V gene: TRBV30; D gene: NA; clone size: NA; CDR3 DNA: TGTGCCTGGAGTGTCAATTGGAACACTGAAGCTTTCTTT; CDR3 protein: CAWSVNWNTEAFF
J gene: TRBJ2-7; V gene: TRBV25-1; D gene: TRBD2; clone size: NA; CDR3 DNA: TGTGCCAGCAGTGGGGAGGGGCTACCCTCCTACGAGCAGTACTTC; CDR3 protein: CASSGEGLPSYEQYF
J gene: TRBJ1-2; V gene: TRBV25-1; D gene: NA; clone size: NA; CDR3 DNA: TGTGCCAGCAGTGAATCGGGGCGGGGTTATGGCTACACCTTC; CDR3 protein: CASSESGRGYGYTF
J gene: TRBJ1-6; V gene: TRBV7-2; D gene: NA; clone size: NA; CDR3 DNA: TGTGCCAGCAGCCAACCCGTAGGGGTTGCAGGATCACCCCTCCACTTT; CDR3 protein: CASSQPVGVAGSPLHF
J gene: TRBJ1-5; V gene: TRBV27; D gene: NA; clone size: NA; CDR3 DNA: TGTGCCAGCAGCAAGGGGGACCCTAGCAATCAGCCCCAGCATTTT; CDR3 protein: CASSKGDPSNQPQHF
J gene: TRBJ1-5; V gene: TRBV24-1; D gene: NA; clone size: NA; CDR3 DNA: TGTGCCACCAGTACAGGGTTGTTTAGCAATCAGCCCCAGCATTTT; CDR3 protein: CATSTGLFSNQPQHF
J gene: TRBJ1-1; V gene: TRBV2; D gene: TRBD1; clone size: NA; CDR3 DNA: TGTGCCAGCACTGGACAGGGAAACACTGAAGCTTTCTTT; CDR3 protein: CASTGQGNTEAFF